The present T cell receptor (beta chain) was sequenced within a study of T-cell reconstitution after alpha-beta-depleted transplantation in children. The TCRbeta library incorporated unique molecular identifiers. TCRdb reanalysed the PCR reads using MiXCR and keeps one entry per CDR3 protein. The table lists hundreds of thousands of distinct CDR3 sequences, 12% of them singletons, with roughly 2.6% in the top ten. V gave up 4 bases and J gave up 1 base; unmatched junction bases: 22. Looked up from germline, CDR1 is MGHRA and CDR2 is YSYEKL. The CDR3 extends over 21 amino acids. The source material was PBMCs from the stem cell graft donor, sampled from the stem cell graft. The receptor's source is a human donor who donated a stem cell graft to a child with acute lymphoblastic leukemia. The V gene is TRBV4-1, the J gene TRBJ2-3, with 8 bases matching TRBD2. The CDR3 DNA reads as TGCGCCAGCAGCCCCTATGTAACGGGGGGGGGATGGGTTAAGGGCACAGATACGCAGTATTTT. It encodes CASSPYVTGGGWVKGTDTQYF.